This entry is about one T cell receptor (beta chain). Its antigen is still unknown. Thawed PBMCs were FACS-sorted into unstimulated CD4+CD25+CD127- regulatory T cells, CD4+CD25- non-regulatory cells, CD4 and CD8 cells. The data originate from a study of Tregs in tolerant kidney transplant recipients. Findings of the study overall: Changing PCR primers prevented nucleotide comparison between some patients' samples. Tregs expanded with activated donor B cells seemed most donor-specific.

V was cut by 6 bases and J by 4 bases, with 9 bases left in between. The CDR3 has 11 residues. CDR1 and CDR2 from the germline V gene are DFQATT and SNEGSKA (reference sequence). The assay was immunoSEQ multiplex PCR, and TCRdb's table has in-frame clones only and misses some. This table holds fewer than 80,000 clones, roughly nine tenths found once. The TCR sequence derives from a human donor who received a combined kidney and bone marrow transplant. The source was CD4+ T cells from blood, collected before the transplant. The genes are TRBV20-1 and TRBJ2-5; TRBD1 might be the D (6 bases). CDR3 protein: CSAARGETQYF. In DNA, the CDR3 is TGCAGTGCCGCCAGGGGAGAGACCCAGTACTTC.